One sample yielded the 8 T cell receptor beta chains listed below, sequenced in a study of OX40 agonist ivuxolimab in advanced cancers. Sequenced by immunoSEQ multiplex PCR; TCRdb stores in-frame clones only, minus some. The sample has nearly 110,000 clones, about nine tenths seen once. The starting material was CD4+ or CD8+ T cells sorted from blood, obtained in a trial of the OX40 agonist ivuxolimab. These receptors all come from an adult with an advanced solid tumor such as melanoma, head and neck, liver or kidney cancer.

This chain uses TRBV2 with TRBJ1-5; D gene unclear. The length of the CDR3 is 14 residues. The germline V gene has CDR1 SNHLY and CDR2 FYNNEI. V lost 3 bases, J lost 6 bases, and 12 bases lay in between. CDR3 residues: CASSDLGNGQPQHF. CDR3 nucleotides: TGTGCCAGCAGTGATCTGGGGAACGGTCAGCCCCAGCATTTT.

The V and J genes are TRBV6-4 and TRBJ1-6, with no clear D. Germline V lookup: CDR1 MRHNA, CDR2 SNTAGT. This CDR3 spans 14 amino acids. V lost 5 bases, J lost 5 bases, and 10 bases lay in between. Written as DNA, the CDR3 is TGTGCCAGCAGTTGGCAGGCGAATAATTCACCCCTCCACTTT. Translating gives CASSWQANNSPLHF.

The V and J genes are TRBV5-6 and TRBJ1-2; D possibly corresponds to TRBD1 (6 bases). The V and J ends lost 5 bases and 4 bases respectively, with 24 bases between them. Germline V CDR1 and CDR2: SGHDT, YYEEEE. The CDR3 is 17 residues long. CDR3 in DNA: TGTGCCAGCAGTCCCCCTCCTAACAGGGTCGGAATCTATGGCTACACCTTC. Amino acids: CASSPPPNRVGIYGYTF.

V is TRBV18 and J is TRBJ2-3; 7 bases are shared with TRBD2. From germline, CDR1 is KGHSH and CDR2 LQKENI. V lost 1 base, J lost 4 bases, and 5 bases stayed unmatched. This CDR3 is 15 amino acids long. CDR3 loop: CASSPQGTTADTQYF. The CDR3 bases are TGTGCCAGCTCACCACAAGGGACTACGGCAGATACGCAGTATTTT. The full variable domain, in which reference TRBV18 and TRBJ2-3 provide the parts outside the CDR3, is NAGVMQNPRHLVRRRGQEARLRCSPMKGHSHVYWYRQLPEEGLKFMVYLQKENIIDESGMPKERFSAEFPKEGPSILRIQQVVRGDSAAYFCASSPQGTTADTQYFGPGTRLTVL.

This chain links TRBV11-2 with TRBJ2-7; D not certain. Trimming stripped 0 bases from V and 6 bases from J, with 9 bases between. Per the germline V gene, CDR1 is SGHAT and CDR2 is FQNNGV. The CDR3 is made up of 13 amino acids. CDR3 sequence (DNA): TGTGCCAGCAGCTTAGATAGGGTGGGCGAGCAGTACTTC. Residues: CASSLDRVGEQYF. Complete variable domain (other parts from reference TRBV11-2 and TRBJ2-7): EAGVAQSPRYKIIEKRQSVAFWCNPISGHATLYWYQQILGQGPKLLIQFQNNGVVDDSQLPKDRFSAERLKGVDSTLKIQPAKLEDSAVYLCASSLDRVGEQYFGPGTRLTVT.

Here the CDR3 reads CSVLASGGYNEQFF. CDR3 coding DNA: TGCAGCGTTCTTGCTAGCGGGGGCTACAATGAGCAGTTCTTC. The rearrangement links TRBV29-1 to TRBJ2-1, with 10 bases fitting TRBD2. This CDR3 is 14 amino acids long. V dropped 5 bases and J dropped 3; count of bases not matched to a gene: 4. Germline CDR1 SQVTM, CDR2 ANQGSEA.

This chain links TRBV5-1 with TRBJ2-2, with a tentative D call TRBD1 (6 bases). The CDR3 has 14 residues. CDR1 is SGHRS and CDR2 is YFSETQ in the germline V gene. Trimming removed 4 bases from V and 3 bases from J, with 10 bases in between. In DNA, the CDR3 is TGCGCCAGCAGCCCAGGACAGCACACCGGGGAGCTGTTTTTT. It yields the protein CASSPGQHTGELFF.

The chain couples TRBV11-2 to TRBJ2-5; the D gene could be TRBD1 or TRBD2 (7 bases each). Looked up from germline, CDR1 is SGHAT and CDR2 is FQNNGV. Trimming removed 8 bases at V and 6 bases at J, with 22 bases between. The CDR3 runs to 15 residues. The CDR3: CASLIGGGGGQTQYF. The DNA of the CDR3 is TGTGCCAGCCTTATAGGGGGCGGCGGGGGACAGACCCAGTACTTC. Using reference TRBV11-2 and TRBJ2-5 for the parts outside the CDR3, the full variable domain is EAGVAQSPRYKIIEKRQSVAFWCNPISGHATLYWYQQILGQGPKLLIQFQNNGVVDDSQLPKDRFSAERLKGVDSTLKIQPAKLEDSAVYLCASLIGGGGGQTQYFGPGTRLLVL.